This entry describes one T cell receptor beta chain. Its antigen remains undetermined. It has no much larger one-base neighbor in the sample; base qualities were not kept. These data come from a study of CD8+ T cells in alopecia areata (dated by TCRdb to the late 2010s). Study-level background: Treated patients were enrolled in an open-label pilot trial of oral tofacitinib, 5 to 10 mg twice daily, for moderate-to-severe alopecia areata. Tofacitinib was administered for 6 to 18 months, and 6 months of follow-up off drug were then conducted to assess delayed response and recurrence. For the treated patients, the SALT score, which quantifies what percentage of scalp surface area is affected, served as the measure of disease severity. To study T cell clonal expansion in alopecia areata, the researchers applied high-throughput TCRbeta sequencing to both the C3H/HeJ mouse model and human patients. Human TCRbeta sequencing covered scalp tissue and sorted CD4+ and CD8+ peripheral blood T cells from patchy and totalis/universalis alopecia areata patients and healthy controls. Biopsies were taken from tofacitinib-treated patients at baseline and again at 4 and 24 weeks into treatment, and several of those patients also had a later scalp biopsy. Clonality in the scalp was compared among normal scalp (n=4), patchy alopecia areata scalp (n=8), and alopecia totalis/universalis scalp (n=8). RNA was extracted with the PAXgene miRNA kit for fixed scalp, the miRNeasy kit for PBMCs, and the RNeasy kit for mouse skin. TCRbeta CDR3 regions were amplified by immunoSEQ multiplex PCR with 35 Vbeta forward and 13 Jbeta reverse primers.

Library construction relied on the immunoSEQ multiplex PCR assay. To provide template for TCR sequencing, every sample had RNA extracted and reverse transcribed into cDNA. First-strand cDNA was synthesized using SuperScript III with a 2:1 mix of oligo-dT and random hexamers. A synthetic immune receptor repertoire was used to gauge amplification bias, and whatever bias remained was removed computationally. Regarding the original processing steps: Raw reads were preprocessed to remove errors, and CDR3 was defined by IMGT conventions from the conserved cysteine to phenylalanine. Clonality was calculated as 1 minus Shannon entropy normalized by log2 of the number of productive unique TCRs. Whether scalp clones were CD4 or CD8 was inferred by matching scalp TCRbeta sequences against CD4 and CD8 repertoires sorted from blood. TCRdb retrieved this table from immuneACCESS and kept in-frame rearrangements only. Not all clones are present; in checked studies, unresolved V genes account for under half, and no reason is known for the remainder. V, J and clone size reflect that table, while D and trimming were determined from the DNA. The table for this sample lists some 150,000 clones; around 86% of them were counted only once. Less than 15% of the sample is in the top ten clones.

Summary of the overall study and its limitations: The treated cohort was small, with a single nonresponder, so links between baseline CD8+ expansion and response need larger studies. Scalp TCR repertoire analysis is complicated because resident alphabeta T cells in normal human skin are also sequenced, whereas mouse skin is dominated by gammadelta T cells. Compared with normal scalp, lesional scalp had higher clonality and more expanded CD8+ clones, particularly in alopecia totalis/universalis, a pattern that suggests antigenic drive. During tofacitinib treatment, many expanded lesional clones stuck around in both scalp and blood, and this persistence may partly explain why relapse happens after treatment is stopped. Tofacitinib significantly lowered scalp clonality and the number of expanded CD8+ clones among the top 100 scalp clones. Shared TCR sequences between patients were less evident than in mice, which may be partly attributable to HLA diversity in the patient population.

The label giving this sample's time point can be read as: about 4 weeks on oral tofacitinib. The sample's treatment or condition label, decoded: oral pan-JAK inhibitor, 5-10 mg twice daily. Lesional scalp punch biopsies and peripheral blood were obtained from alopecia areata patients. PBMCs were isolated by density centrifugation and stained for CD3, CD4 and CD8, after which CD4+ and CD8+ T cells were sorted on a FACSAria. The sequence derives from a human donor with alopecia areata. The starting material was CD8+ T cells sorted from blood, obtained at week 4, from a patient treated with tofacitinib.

The sequenced DNA is TGCAGCGTTGGAGGGCACCCCCAGGGCGAGCAGTACTTC. This translates into CSVGGHPQGEQYF. Recombination connected TRBV29-1 to TRBJ2-7; the D segment might be TRBD1 or TRBD2, since each matches 5 bases. The CDR3 goes from the cysteine to the phenylalanine over 13 residues. Of all the DNA, just the CDR3 is kept, 39 bases in frame from base 1. V and J lose 4 bases and 6 bases, and a span of 16 bases separates them. CDR1 is given as SQVTM and CDR2 as ANQGSEA, both from the germline V gene.